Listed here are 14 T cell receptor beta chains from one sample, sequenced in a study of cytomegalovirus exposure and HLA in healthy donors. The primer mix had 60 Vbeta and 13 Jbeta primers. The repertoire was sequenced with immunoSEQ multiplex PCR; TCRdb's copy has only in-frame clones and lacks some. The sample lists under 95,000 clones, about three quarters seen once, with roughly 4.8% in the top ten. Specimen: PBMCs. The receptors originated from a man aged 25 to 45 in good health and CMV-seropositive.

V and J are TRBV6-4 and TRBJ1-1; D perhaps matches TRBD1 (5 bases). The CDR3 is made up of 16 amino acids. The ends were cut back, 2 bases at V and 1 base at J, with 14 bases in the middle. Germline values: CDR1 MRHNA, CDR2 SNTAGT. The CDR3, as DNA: TGTGCCAGCAGTGACACCTCAATGGGGCCGAACACTGAAGCTTTCTTT. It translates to CASSDTSMGPNTEAFF.

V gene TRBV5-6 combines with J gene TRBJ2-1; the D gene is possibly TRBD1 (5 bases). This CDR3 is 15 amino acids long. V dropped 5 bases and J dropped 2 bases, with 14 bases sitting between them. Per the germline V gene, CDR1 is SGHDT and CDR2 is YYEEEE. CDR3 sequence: CASRNGASAYNEQFF. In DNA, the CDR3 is TGTGCCAGCAGAAATGGGGCTAGTGCCTACAATGAGCAGTTCTTC.

The CDR3 loop is CASSKALGQETQYF. DNA of the CDR3: TGTGCCAGCAGCAAAGCACTAGGTCAAGAGACCCAGTACTTC. J is TRBJ2-5 and V is TRBV21-1; whether TRBD2, the table's D call, matches the DNA was not checked. TRBV21-1 is marked as a pseudogene. CDR3 length: 14 amino acids.

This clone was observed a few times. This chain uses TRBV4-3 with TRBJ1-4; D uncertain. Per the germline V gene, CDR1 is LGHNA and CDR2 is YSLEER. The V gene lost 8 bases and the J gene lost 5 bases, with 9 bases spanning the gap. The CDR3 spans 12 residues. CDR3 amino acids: CASEGPNEKLFF. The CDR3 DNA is TGCGCCAGCGAGGGTCCAAATGAAAAACTGTTTTTT.

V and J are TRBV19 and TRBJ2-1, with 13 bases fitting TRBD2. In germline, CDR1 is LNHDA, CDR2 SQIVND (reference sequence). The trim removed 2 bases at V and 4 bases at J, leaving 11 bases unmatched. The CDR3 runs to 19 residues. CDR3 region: CASSIKGLAGRTTYNEQFF. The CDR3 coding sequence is TGTGCCAGTAGTATAAAGGGACTAGCGGGACGAACTACATACAATGAGCAGTTCTTC.

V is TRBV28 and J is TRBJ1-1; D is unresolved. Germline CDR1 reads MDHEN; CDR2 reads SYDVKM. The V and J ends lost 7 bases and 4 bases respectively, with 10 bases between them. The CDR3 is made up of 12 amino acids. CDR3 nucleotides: TGTGCCAGCAATCCCTCCTCCACTGAAGCTTTCTTT. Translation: CASNPSSTEAFF. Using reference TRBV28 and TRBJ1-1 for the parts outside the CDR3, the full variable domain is DVKVTQSSRYLVKRTGEKVFLECVQDMDHENMFWYRQDPGLGLRLIYFSYDVKMKEKGDIPEGYSVSREKKERFSLILESASTNQTSMYLCASNPSSTEAFFGQGTRLTVV.

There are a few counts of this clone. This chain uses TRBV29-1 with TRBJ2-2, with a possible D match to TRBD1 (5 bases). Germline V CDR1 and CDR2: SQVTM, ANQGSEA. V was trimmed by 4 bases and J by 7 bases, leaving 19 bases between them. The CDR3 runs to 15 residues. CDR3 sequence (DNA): TGCAGCGTTGCGACGCAGGGTCTACTTGGCGGGGAGCTGTTTTTT. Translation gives CSVATQGLLGGELFF.

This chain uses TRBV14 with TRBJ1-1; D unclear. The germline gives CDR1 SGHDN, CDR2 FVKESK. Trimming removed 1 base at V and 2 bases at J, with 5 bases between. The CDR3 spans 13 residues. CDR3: CASSQALNTEAFF. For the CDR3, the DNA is TGTGCCAGCAGCCAAGCCCTCAACACTGAAGCTTTCTTT.

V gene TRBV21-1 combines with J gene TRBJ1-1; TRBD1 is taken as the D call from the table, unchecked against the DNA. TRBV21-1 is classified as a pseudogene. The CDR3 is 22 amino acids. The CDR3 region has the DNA TGTGCCAGCAGCAAAGCGCTTTTGGGCTTTCACTGTCAGGGGCGCCCTAACACTGAAGCTTTCTTT. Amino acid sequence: CASSKALLGFHCQGRPNTEAFF.

The CDR3 sequence: CASTPLGGNEQFF. CDR3 sequence (DNA): TGTGCCAGCACCCCACTGGGAGGGAATGAGCAGTTCTTC. The chain has TRBV6-1 and TRBJ2-1; 7 positions agree with TRBD2. This CDR3 has 13 residues. The germline CDR1 and CDR2 sequences are MNHNS and SASEGT. V trimming: 7 bases; J trimming: 7 bases; junction bases outside the gene matches: 7.

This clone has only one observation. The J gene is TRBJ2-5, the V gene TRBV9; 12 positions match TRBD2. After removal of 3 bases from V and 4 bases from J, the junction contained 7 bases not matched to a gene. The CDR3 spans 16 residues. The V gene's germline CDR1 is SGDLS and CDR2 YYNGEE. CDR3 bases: TGTGCCAGCAGCGAGCGAGCTAGCGGGAGGGGAGAGACCCAGTACTTC. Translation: CASSERASGRGETQYF.

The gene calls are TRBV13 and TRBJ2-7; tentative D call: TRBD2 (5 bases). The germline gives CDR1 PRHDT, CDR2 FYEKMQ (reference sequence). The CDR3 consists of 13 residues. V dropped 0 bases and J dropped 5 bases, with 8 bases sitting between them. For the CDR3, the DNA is TGTGCCAGCAGCTTAGGCCGGGAACACGAGCAGTACTTC. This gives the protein CASSLGREHEQYF.

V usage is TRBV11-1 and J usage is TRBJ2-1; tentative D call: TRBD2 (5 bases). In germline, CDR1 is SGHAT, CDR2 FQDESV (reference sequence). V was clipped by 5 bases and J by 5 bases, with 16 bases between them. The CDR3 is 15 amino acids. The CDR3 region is CASSPRVGGHNEQFF. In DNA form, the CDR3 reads TGTGCCAGCAGCCCCCGAGTGGGCGGGCACAATGAGCAGTTCTTC.

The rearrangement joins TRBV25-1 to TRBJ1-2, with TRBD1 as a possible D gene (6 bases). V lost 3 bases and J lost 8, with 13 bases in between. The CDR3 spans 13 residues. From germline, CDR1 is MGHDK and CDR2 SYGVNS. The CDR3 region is CASSEPQGHGYTF. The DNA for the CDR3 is TGTGCCAGCAGTGAGCCACAGGGACACGGCTACACCTTC.